Here is one T cell receptor beta chain with its context. The antigen remains undetermined. J was trimmed by 7 bases and V by 7 bases; bases with no gene match: 8. The CDR3 covers 14 residues. Germline V gene data show CDR1 as LNHDA and CDR2 as SQIVND (reference sequence). This sample was included in a study of cytomegalovirus exposure and HLA in healthy donors. With 60 Vbeta and 13 Jbeta primers, the PCR was carried out. Some clones are missing from TCRdb's copy, which holds only in-frame ones; the method was immunoSEQ multiplex PCR. The data contain 150,000 to 200,000 clones, around 82% of them singletons. Study-wide findings and caveats: Most of the CMV-associated TCR beta chains (in a later analysis) appeared to be HLA-restricted. Being productive about 90% or about 30% of the time was typical of most TCR beta V segments in an earlier analysis. Most sequenced TCRs were rare (though some public TCRs occurred in many donors).

J is TRBJ2-2 and V is TRBV19; 8 bases fit TRBD1. This TCR came from a boy younger than 18 in good health and CMV-seronegative. The specimen was PBMCs. The CDR3 is CASKVTGANGELFF. In DNA form, the CDR3 reads TGTGCCAGTAAGGTGACAGGGGCTAACGGGGAGCTGTTTTTT. Based on the CDR3 plus reference TRBV19 and TRBJ2-2, the full variable domain is DGGITQSPKYLFRKEGQNVTLSCEQNLNHDAMYWYRQDPGQGLRLIYYSQIVNDFQKGDIAEGYSVSREKKESFPLTVTSAQKNPTAFYLCASKVTGANGELFFGEGSRLTVL.